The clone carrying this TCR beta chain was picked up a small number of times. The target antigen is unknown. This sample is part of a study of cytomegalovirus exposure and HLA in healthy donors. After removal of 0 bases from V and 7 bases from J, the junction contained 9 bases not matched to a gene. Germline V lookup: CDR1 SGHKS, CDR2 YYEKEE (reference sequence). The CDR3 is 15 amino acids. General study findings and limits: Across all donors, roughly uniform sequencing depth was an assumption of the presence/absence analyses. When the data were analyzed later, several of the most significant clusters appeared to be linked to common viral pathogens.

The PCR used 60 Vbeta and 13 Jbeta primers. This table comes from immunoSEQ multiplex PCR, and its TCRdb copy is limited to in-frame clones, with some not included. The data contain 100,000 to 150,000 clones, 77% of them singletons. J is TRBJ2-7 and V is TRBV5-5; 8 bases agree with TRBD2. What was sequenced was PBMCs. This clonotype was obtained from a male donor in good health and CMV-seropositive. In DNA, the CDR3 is TGTGCCAGCAGCTTGGCCGGACTAGCCCAGGGGGAGCAGTACTTC. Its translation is CASSLAGLAQGEQYF.